The T cell receptor (beta chain) under discussion was sequenced for a study of beta chain features in type 1 diabetes. Study-wide background: All samples together contributed approximately 100 million sorted cells for examination. General study points: In all four CD4+ subsets, TCRB CDR3 length was significantly, moderately reduced in type 1 diabetes. Still unanswered here is whether HLA type influences TCRB rearrangement.

CDR1 is MDHEN, CDR2 SYDVKM, per germline. The CDR3 length is 13 residues. The V gene end was trimmed by 5 bases and the J gene end by 4 bases; junction bases not matched to a gene: 4. This clone was found a few times. Its cognate antigen is unknown. Sequenced material consisted of expressed TCRB transcripts (all of the isolated RNA was reverse transcribed). Regulatory, naive and central memory T cell samples averaged roughly 4 million reads. Using immunoSEQ multiplex PCR, the repertoire was profiled, and TCRdb retains in-frame clones only, with some absent. The sample contains a few hundred thousand clones, 14% of which appear only once. Sorting produced populations that all topped 95% purity.

The receptor was derived from a man aged 25-45 years with type 1 diabetes. The V gene is TRBV28, the J gene TRBJ2-7; 8 nucleotides line up with TRBD1. Sequencing input: naive CD4+ T cells from blood. This chain's CDR3 is CASSTRTGYEQYF. The CDR3, as DNA: TGTGCCAGCAGTACCCGGACAGGGTACGAGCAGTACTTC.